The following is a T cell receptor (beta chain) sequence with its context. This entry is derived from a study of OX40 agonist ivuxolimab in advanced cancers. TCRdb's table, derived via immunoSEQ multiplex PCR, lists solely in-frame clones and lacks some. The repertoire consists of fewer than 75,000 clones, with roughly 89% occurring once and the leading ten covering approximately 0.61%. This sequence was found in an adult with an advanced solid tumor such as melanoma, head and neck, liver or kidney cancer. The input for sequencing was CD4+ or CD8+ T cells sorted from blood, taken in a trial of the OX40 agonist ivuxolimab.

The CDR3 reads CASSYSGIVTDTQYF. DNA of the CDR3: TGCGCCAGCAGCTACAGCGGGATAGTCACAGATACGCAGTATTTT. This rearrangement joins TRBV5-1 to TRBJ2-3; 7 bases align to TRBD2. The V segment lost 3 bases and the J segment 2 bases; nucleotides outside the gene matches: 6. This CDR3 comprises 15 residues. Germline V gives CDR1 SGHRS, CDR2 YFSETQ.